This T cell receptor beta chain was identified during a study of blood T cell repertoires in COVID-19. After removal of 7 bases from V and 8 bases from J, the junction contained 6 bases not matched to a gene. Looked up from germline, CDR1 is SNHLY and CDR2 is FYNNEI. The CDR3 consists of 13 residues. Clones were read by immunoSEQ multiplex PCR, and TCRdb kept only the in-frame ones, dropping some. The data contain more than 300,000 clones, approximately 90% of them singletons. The sequence derives from a woman between 25 and 40 years old with COVID-19, enrolled during active disease. This chain uses TRBV2 with TRBJ1-4, with 8 bases lining up with TRBD1. What was sequenced was peripheral blood. The CDR3 protein is CASMGQAGEKLFF. CDR3 nucleotides: TGTGCCAGCATGGGACAGGCGGGGGAAAAACTGTTTTTT.